The subject of this entry is one TCR beta chain. The data were taken from a study of blood T cell repertoires in COVID-19. At the level of the study: Acute-phase and convalescent COVID-19 samples originated in the United States, Italy and Spain. The cDNA or gDNA used as material had been derived from T cells, B-cell-depleted T cells, or PBMCs.

The CDR3 contains 14 residues. CDR1 and CDR2 (germline): SNHLY, FYNNEI. V dropped 8 bases and J dropped 1; count of bases not matched to a gene: 6. Per the original data handling: By means of reference gene primer amplification, nucleated cell counts were estimated. The table came from immunoSEQ multiplex PCR; TCRdb's copy has only in-frame clones and leaves some out. V and J calls and clone size are those listed in that table; D and trimming were worked out from the DNA. In the table there are some 150,000 clones, roughly 86% of which are singletons. This TCR was recovered from a man aged 65 to 85 with acute or convalescent COVID-19. Sequencing was performed on peripheral blood. The gene calls are TRBV2 and TRBJ2-7; 9 nucleotides match TRBD1. CDR3 DNA sequence: TGTGCCAGCCAGCCGGGACAGGGATCCTACGAGCAGTACTTC. It translates to CASQPGQGSYEQYF.